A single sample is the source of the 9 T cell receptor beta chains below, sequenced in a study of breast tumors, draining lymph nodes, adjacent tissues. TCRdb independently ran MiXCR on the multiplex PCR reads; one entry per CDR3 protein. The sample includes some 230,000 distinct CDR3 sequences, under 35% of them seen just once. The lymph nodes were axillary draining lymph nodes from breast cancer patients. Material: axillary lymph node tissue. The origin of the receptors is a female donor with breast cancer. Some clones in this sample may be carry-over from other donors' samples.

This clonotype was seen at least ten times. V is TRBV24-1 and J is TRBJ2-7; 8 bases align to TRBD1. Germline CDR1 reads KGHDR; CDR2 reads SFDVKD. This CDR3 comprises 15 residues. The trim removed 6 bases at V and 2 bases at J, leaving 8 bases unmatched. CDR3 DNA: TGTGCCACCAGTAAGAGGCAGGGGGCTACCTACGAGCAGTACTTC. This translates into CATSKRQGATYEQYF.

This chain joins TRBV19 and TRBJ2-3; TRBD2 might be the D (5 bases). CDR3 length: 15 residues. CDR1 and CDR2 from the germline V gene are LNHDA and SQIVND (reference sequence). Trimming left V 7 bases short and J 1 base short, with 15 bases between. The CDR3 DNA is TGTGCCAGTACCTCGCGGTCGCGGGGCACAGATACGCAGTATTTT. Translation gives CASTSRSRGTDTQYF.

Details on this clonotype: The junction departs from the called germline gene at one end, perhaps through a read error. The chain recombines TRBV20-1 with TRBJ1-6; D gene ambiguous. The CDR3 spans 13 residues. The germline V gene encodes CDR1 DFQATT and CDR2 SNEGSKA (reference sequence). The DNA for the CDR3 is TGCAGTGCTAGAGAAGGCAGTAATTCGCCCCTCCACTTT. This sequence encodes CSAREGSNSPLHF.

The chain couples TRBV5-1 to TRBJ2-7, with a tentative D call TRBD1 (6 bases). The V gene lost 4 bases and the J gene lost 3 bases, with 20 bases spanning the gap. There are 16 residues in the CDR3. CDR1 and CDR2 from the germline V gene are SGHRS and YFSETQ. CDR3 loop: CASSPEIDRHYYEQYF. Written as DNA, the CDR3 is TGCGCCAGCAGCCCAGAAATCGACAGGCACTACTACGAGCAGTACTTC.

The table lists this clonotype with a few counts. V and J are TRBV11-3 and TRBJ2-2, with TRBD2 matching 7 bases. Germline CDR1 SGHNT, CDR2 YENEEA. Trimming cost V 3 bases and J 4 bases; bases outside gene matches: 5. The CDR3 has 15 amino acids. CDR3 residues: CASSLKRGSTGELFF. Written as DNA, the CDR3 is TGTGCCAGCAGCTTGAAGCGGGGATCCACCGGGGAGCTGTTTTTT. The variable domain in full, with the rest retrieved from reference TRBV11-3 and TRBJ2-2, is EAGVVQSPRYKIIEKKQPVAFWCNPISGHNTLYWYLQNLGQGPELLIRYENEEAVDDSQLPKDRFSAERLKGVDSTLKIQPAELGDSAVYLCASSLKRGSTGELFFGEGSRLTVL.

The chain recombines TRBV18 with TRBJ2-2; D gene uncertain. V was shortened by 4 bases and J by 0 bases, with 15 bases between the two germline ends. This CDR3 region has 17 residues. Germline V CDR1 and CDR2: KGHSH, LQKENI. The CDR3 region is CASSLLSGSPNTGELFF. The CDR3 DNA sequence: TGTGCCAGCTCACTACTTTCTGGGTCTCCGAACACCGGGGAGCTGTTTTTT.

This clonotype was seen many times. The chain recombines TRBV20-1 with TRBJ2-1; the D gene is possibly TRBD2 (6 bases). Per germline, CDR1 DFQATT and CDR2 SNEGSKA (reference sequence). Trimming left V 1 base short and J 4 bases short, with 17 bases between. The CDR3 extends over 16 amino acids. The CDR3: CSARVRGDSTYNEQFF. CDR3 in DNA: TGCAGTGCTAGAGTTCGAGGGGACTCTACGTACAATGAGCAGTTCTTC.

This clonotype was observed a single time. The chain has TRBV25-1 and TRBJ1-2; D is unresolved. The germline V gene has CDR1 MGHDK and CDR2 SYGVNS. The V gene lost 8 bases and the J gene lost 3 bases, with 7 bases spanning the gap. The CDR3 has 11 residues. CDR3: CASGTDYGYTF. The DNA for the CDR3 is TGTGCCAGCGGAACAGACTATGGCTACACCTTC.

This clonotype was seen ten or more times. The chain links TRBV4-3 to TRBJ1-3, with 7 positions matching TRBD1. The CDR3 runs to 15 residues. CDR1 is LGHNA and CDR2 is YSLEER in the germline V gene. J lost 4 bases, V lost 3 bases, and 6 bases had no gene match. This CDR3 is CASSQLQGRGNTIYF. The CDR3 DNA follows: TGCGCCAGCAGCCAGCTACAGGGGCGGGGAAACACCATATATTTT.